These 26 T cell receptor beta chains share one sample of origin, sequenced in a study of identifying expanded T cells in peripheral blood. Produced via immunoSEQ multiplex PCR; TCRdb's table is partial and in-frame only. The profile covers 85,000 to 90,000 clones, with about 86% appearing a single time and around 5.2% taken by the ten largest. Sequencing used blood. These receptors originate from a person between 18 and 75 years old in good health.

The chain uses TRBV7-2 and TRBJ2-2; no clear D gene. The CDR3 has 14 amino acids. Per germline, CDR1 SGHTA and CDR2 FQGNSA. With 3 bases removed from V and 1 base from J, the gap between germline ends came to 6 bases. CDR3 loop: CASSFGLNTGELFF. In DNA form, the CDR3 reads TGTGCCAGCAGCTTCGGGTTGAACACCGGGGAGCTGTTTTTT.

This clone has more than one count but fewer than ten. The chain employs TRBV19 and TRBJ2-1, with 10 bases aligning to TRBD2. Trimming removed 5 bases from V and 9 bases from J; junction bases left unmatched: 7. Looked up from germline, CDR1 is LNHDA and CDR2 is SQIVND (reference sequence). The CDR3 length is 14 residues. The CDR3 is CASSFLAGATEQFF. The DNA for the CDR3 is TGTGCCAGTAGTTTTCTAGCGGGGGCCACTGAGCAGTTCTTC. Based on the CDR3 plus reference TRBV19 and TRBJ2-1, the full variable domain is DGGITQSPKYLFRKEGQNVTLSCEQNLNHDAMYWYRQDPGQGLRLIYYSQIVNDFQKGDIAEGYSVSREKKESFPLTVTSAQKNPTAFYLCASSFLAGATEQFFGPGTRLTVL.

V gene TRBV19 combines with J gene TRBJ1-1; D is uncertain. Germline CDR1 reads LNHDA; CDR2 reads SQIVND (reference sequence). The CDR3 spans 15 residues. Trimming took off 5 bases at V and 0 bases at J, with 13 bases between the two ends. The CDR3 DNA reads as TGTGCCAGTAGTGCCCACAAGGGATTGAACACTGAAGCTTTCTTT. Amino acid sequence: CASSAHKGLNTEAFF. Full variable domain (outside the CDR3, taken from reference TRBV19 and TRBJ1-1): DGGITQSPKYLFRKEGQNVTLSCEQNLNHDAMYWYRQDPGQGLRLIYYSQIVNDFQKGDIAEGYSVSREKKESFPLTVTSAQKNPTAFYLCASSAHKGLNTEAFFGQGTRLTVV.

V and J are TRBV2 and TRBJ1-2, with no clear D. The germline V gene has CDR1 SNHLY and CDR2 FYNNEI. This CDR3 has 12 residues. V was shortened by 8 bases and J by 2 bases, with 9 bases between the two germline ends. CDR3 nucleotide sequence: TGTGCCAGCGGATGGCAAAACTATGGCTACACCTTC. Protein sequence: CASGWQNYGYTF.

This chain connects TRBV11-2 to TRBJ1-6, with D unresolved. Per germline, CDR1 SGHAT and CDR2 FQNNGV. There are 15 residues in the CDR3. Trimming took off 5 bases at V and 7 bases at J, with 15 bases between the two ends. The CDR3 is CASSMDGGGNSPLHF. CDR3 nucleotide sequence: TGTGCCAGCAGCATGGACGGTGGAGGGAATTCACCCCTCCACTTT. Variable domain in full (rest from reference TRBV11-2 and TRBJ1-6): EAGVAQSPRYKIIEKRQSVAFWCNPISGHATLYWYQQILGQGPKLLIQFQNNGVVDDSQLPKDRFSAERLKGVDSTLKIQPAKLEDSAVYLCASSMDGGGNSPLHFGNGTRLTVT.

CDR3 DNA: TGTGCCAGCAGCCCTCTCTACGACAGGGCCCGGGATACGCAGTATTTT. It is translated as CASSPLYDRARDTQYF. This chain links TRBV14 with TRBJ2-3; 7 bases line up with TRBD1. V was clipped by 4 bases and J by 6 bases; unmatched bases: 13. From germline, CDR1 is SGHDN and CDR2 FVKESK. The CDR3 length is 16 residues.

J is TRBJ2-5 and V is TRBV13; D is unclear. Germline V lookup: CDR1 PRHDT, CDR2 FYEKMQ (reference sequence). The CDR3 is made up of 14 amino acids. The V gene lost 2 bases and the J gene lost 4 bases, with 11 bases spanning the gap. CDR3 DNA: TGTGCCAGCAGCTTATCTGTCGTTAGAGAGACCCAGTACTTC. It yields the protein CASSLSVVRETQYF.

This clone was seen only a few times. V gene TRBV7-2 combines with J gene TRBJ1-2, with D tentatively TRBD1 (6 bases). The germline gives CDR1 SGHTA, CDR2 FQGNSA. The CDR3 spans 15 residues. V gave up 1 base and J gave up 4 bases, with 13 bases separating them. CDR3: CASSLVTGTGYGYTF. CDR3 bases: TGTGCCAGCAGCTTAGTTACAGGGACCGGCTATGGCTACACCTTC.

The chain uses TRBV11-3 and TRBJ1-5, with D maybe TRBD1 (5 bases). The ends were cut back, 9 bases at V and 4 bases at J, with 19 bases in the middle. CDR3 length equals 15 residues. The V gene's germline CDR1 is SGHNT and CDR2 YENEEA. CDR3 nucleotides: TGTGCCAGACAGCTTATAAGGGGTGGTAATCAGCCCCAGCATTTT. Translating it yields CARQLIRGGNQPQHF.

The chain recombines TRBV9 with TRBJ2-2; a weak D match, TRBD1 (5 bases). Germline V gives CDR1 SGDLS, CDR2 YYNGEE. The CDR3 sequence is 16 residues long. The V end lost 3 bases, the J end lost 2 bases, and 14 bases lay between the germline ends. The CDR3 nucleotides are TGTGCCAGCAGCGCCACCGGACACCTAAACACCGGGGAGCTGTTTTTT. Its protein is CASSATGHLNTGELFF.

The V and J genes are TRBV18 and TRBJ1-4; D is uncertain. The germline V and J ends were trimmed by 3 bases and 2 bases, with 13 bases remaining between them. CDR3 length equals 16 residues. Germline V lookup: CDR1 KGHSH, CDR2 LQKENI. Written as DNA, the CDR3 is TGTGCCAGCTCACCGGCAGTCGAGGAGACTAATGAAAAACTGTTTTTT. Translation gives CASSPAVEETNEKLFF.

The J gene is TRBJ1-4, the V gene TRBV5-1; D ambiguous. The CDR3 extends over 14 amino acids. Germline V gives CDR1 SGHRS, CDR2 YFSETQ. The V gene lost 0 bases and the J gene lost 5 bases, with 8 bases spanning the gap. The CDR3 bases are TGCGCCAGCAGCTTGGCGGCTGTGAATGAAAAACTGTTTTTT. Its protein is CASSLAAVNEKLFF.

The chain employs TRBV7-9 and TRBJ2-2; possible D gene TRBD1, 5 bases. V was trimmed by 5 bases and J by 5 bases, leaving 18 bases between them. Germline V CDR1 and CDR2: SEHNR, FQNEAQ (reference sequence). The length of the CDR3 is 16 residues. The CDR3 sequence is CASSHGAGRSTGELFF. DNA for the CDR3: TGTGCCAGCAGCCATGGGGCAGGTAGAAGTACCGGGGAGCTGTTTTTT. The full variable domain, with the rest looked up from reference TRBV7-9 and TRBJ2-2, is DTGVSQNPRHKITKRGQNVTFRCDPISEHNRLYWYRQTLGQGPEFLTYFQNEAQLEKSRLLSDRFSAERPKGSFSTLEIQRTEQGDSAMYLCASSHGAGRSTGELFFGEGSRLTVL.

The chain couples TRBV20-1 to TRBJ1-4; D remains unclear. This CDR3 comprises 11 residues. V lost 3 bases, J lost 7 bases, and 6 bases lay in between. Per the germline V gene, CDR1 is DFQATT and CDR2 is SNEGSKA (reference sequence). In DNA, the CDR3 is TGCAGTGCTAGGGTAGTTGAAAAACTGTTTTTT. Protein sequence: CSARVVEKLFF.

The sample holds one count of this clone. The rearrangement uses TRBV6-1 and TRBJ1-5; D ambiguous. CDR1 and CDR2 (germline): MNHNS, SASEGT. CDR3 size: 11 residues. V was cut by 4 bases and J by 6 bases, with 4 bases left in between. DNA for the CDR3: TGTGCCAGCAGTGGCCCTCAGCCCCAGCATTTT. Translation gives CASSGPQPQHF.

As DNA, the CDR3 is TGTGCCTGGAGCATTAGGGACAGTCGGAACACTGAAGCTTTCTTT. Translation: CAWSIRDSRNTEAFF. The chain couples TRBV30 to TRBJ1-1, with 7 bases matching TRBD1. The CDR3 spans 15 residues. Germline CDR1 reads GTSNPN; CDR2 reads SVGIG (reference sequence). With 3 bases clipped from V and 1 base from J, the junction kept 8 bases outside the gene matches.

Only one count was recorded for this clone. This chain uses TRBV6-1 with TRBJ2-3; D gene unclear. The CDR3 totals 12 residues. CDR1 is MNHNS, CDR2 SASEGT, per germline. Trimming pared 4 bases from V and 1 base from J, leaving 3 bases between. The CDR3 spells CASSVGTDTQYF. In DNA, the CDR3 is TGTGCCAGCAGTGTGGGCACAGATACGCAGTATTTT.

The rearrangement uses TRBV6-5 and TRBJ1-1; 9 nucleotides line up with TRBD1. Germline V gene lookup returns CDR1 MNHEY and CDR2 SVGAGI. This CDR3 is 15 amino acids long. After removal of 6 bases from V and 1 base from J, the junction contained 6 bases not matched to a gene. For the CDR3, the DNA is TGTGCCAGCAGGCTAACAGGGGGCCCGAACACTGAAGCTTTCTTT. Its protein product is CASRLTGGPNTEAFF.

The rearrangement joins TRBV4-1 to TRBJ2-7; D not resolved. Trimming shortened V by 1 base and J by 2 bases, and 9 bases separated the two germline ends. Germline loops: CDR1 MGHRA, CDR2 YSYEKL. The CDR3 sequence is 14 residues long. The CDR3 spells CASSQGNRAYEQYF. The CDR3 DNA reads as TGCGCCAGCAGCCAAGGAAACAGAGCCTACGAGCAGTACTTC.

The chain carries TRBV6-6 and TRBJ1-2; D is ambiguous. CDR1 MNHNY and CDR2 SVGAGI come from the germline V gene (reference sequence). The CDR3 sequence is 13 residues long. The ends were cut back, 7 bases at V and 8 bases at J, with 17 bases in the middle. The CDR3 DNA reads TGTGCCAGCATGGAGGACGGTCTTTGGGGCTACACCTTC. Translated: CASMEDGLWGYTF.

The CDR3 here is CASIPSGGGPYEQYF. The CDR3 DNA sequence: TGTGCCAGCATACCCTCGGGGGGCGGCCCCTACGAGCAGTACTTC. The chain combines TRBV7-2 with TRBJ2-7, with D possibly matching TRBD2 (7 bases). V lost 7 bases to trimming and J lost 2 bases, with 18 bases between them. The CDR3 loop spans 15 amino acids. CDR1 and CDR2 from the germline V gene are SGHTA and FQGNSA.

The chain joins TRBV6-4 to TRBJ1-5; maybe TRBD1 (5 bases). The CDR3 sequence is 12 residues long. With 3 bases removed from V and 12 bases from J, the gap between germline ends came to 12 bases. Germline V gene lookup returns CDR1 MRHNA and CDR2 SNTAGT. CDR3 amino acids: CASSERGCRQHF. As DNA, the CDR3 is TGTGCCAGCAGTGAGAGGGGTTGCCGCCAGCATTTT.

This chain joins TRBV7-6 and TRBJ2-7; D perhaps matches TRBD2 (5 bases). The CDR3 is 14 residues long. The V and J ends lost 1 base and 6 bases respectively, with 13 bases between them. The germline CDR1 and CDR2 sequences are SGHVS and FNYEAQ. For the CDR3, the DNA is TGTGCCAGCAGCTTAGGGAGAGGGAGAAGCGAGCAGTACTTC. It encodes CASSLGRGRSEQYF.

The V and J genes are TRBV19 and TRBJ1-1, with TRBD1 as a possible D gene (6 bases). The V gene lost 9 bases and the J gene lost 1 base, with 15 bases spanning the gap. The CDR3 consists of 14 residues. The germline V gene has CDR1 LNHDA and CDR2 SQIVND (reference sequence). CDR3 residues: CASQAGGGNTEAFF. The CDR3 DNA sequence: TGTGCCAGCCAGGCCGGAGGGGGGAACACTGAAGCTTTCTTT.

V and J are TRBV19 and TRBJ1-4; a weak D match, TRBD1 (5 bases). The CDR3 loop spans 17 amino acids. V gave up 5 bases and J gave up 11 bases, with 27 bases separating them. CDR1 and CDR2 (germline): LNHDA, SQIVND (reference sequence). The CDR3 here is CASSSMEGTAYIRKLFF. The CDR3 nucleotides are TGTGCCAGTAGTTCGATGGAGGGGACCGCCTACATTCGGAAACTGTTTTTT.

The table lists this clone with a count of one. DNA for the CDR3: TGCAGCGTTGTAGCCGGGACACTGAATGGCTACACCTTC. Encoded protein: CSVVAGTLNGYTF. The chain joins TRBV29-1 to TRBJ1-2; TRBD1 is a possible D gene (6 bases). The V end lost 4 bases, the J end lost 6 bases, and 15 bases lay between the germline ends. Germline CDR1 reads SQVTM; CDR2 reads ANQGSEA. The CDR3 covers 13 residues.